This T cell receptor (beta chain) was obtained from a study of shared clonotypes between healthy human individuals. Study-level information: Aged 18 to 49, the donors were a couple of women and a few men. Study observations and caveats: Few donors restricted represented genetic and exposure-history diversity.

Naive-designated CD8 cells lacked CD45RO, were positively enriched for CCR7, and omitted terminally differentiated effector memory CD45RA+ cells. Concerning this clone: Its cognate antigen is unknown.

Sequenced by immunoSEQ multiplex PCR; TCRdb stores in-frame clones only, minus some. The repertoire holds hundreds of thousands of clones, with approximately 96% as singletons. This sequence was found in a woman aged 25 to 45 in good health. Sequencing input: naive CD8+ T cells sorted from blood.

The CDR3 region is CSVDGGDTGNTIYF. The CDR3 DNA is TGCAGCGTTGACGGAGGGGATACTGGAAACACCATATATTTT. The chain links TRBV29-1 to TRBJ1-3; tentative D call: TRBD1 (5 bases). Trimming shortened V by 3 bases and J by 2 bases, and 11 bases separated the two germline ends. CDR1 is SQVTM, CDR2 ANQGSEA, per germline. CDR3 length: 14 amino acids.